This T cell receptor (beta chain) emerged from a study of T cell responses to AZD1222 COVID-19 vaccine. About this clone: Its antigen remains unidentified.

Study observations and caveats: Spike was spanned by vaccine-associated CD4 TCRs, which were dominant at 160-218 and 743-854.

Repertoires were generated with immunoSEQ multiplex PCR, while TCRdb's copy carries only in-frame clones and drops some. The table shows about 44,000 clones, with 80% occurring only once. Specimen: peripheral blood, collected on day 0 of AZD1222 vaccination. The clonotype was recovered from an adult in good health.

The CDR3 DNA sequence: TGCAGCGGACAAAAGGACAGGGAAAGCGAGCAGTACTTC. It is translated as CSGQKDRESEQYF. The chain carries TRBV29-1 and TRBJ2-7; 8 bases agree with TRBD1. Looked up from germline, CDR1 is SQVTM and CDR2 is ANQGSEA. This CDR3 has 13 residues. V lost 7 bases to trimming and J lost 6 bases; unmatched junction nucleotides: 11.